Below are 9 T cell receptor beta chains sequenced from a single sample in a study of blood T cell repertoires in COVID-19. Using immunoSEQ multiplex PCR, the repertoire was profiled, and TCRdb retains in-frame clones only, with some absent. The sample consists of a few hundred thousand clones, around nine tenths of them appearing once. Sequencing was done on a sample of peripheral blood. The receptors derive from a woman aged 70 to 79 with COVID-19, enrolled during active disease.

The chain employs TRBV10-2 and TRBJ1-2; D call uncertain. Germline V gene lookup returns CDR1 WSHSY and CDR2 SAAADI. The length of the CDR3 is 13 residues. Trimming pared 3 bases from V and 4 bases from J, leaving 9 bases between. The CDR3 loop reads CASSEGSFYGYTF. In DNA form, the CDR3 reads TGCGCCAGCAGTGAAGGGAGCTTCTATGGCTACACCTTC.

The gene calls are TRBV5-4 and TRBJ2-2; weak D call: TRBD2 (6 bases). Trimming cost V 1 base and J 5 bases, with 12 bases left between them. This CDR3 has 15 residues. CDR1 is SGHNT and CDR2 is YYREEE in the germline V gene (reference sequence). The CDR3 loop reads CASSLIMGGTGELFF. In DNA form, the CDR3 reads TGTGCCAGCAGCTTGATTATGGGAGGTACCGGGGAGCTGTTTTTT. Using reference TRBV5-4 and TRBJ2-2 for the parts outside the CDR3, the full variable domain is ETGVTQSPTHLIKTRGQQVTLRCSSQSGHNTVSWYQQALGQGPQFIFQYYREEENGRGNFPPRFSGLQFPNYSSELNVNALELDDSALYLCASSLIMGGTGELFFGEGSRLTVL.

The chain links TRBV7-9 to TRBJ1-4, with TRBD1 matching 9 bases. The CDR3 consists of 15 residues. V lost 5 bases to trimming and J lost 5 bases; unmatched junction nucleotides: 6. Germline values: CDR1 SEHNR, CDR2 FQNEAQ (reference sequence). The CDR3 is CASSPGQGKNEKLFF. The CDR3 DNA reads TGTGCCAGCAGCCCGGGACAGGGAAAAAATGAAAAACTGTTTTTT.

V gene TRBV7-6 combines with J gene TRBJ1-2; TRBD1 agrees at 8 bases. V trimming: 1 base; J trimming: 6 bases; junction bases outside the gene matches: 13. The CDR3 has 17 residues. Germline loops: CDR1 SGHVS, CDR2 FNYEAQ. This chain's CDR3 is CASSLVSSSTGDDGYTF. The CDR3, as DNA: TGTGCCAGCAGCTTAGTAAGTTCTTCGACAGGGGACGATGGCTACACCTTC.

This clone was recorded a few times. This rearrangement joins TRBV4-1 to TRBJ2-7; TRBD2 aligns across 10 bases. Germline-derived CDR1 and CDR2 are MGHRA and YSYEKL. The CDR3 is 13 residues long. V lost 2 bases and J lost 6; bases outside the gene matches: 1. The CDR3 DNA follows: TGCGCCAGCAGCCAACCTAGCGGGAGCGAGCAGTACTTC. Its translation: CASSQPSGSEQYF.

To note about this clone: The same CDR3 can be traced to other DNA sequences in this sample. The rearrangement joins TRBV20-1 to TRBJ2-7, with TRBD2 matching over 7 bases. CDR3 length: 14 amino acids. Germline CDR1 reads DFQATT; CDR2 reads SNEGSKA (reference sequence). V gave up 3 bases and J gave up 2 bases; unmatched junction bases: 7. Written as DNA, the CDR3 is TGCAGTGCTAGTTTAGCTAGCGGTACCTACGAGCAGTACTTC. Translating gives CSASLASGTYEQYF.

The chain is built from TRBV19 and TRBJ2-1, with D unclear. This CDR3 region has 14 residues. V shed 4 bases and J shed 0 bases, with 7 bases lying between them. Germline V CDR1 and CDR2: LNHDA, SQIVND (reference sequence). The DNA of the CDR3 is TGTGCCAGTAGTACCTTCCTCTCCTACAATGAGCAGTTCTTC. Protein product: CASSTFLSYNEQFF.

For the CDR3, the DNA is TGTGCCACCAGCAGAGACAGGGTAGCTGGGGCCAACGTCCTGACTTTC. It translates to CATSRDRVAGANVLTF. J is TRBJ2-6 and V is TRBV15; a weak D match, TRBD1 (5 bases). The V end lost 0 bases, the J end lost 2 bases, and 8 bases lay between the germline ends. CDR3 length: 16 amino acids. Per germline, CDR1 LNHNV and CDR2 YYDKDF (reference sequence).

This chain links TRBV30 with TRBJ2-5, with D maybe TRBD2 (6 bases). This CDR3 spans 14 amino acids. Trimming took off 3 bases at V and 4 bases at J, with 15 bases between the two ends. Per the germline V gene, CDR1 is GTSNPN and CDR2 is SVGIG (reference sequence). The CDR3 DNA is TGTGCCTGGAGAGTAATCGGAGGGAGAGAGACCCAGTACTTC. This sequence encodes CAWRVIGGRETQYF.